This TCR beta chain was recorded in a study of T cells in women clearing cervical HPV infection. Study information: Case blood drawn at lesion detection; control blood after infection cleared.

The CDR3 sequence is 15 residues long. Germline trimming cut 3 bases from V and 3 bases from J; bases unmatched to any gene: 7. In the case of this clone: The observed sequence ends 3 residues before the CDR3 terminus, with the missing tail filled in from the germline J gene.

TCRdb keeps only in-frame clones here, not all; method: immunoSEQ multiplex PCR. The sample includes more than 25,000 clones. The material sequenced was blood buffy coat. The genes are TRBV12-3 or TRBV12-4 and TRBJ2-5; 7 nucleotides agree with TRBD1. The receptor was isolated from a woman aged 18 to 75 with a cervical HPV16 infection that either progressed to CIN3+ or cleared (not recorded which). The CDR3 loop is CASSFSGGWKETQYF. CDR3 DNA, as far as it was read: TGTGCCAGCAGTTTCTCAGGGGGATGGAAAGAGACC.